This T cell receptor beta chain appears in the sequencing data of a study of T-cell memory formation after mild COVID-19. The CDR3 totals 13 residues. In germline, CDR1 is DFQATT, CDR2 SNEGSKA (reference sequence). TCRdb passed the 5' RACE reads through MiXCR, listing each CDR3 protein once. The sample yields about 200,000 distinct CDR3 sequences, about 9.2% seen once. Study-wide findings and caveats: Some clones that responded turned up in pre-infection memory, which suggests that cross-reactive memory joined in. Shrinking CD4+ clones were chiefly CM and EM; CD8+ ones were chiefly EMRA. Still unconfirmed is whether the second-wave clones peaking on day 37 recognized SARS-CoV-2.

As regards this clonotype: Its matching antigen is unknown. Germline is not matched at one junction end, which may reflect a read error.

The clonotype originates from a man younger than 35 who had mild COVID-19 (a few samples of this study predate the infection). Cell type and time point are not known. Sequencing was performed on PBMCs or a T cell subset sorted from them (not recorded which). The chain carries TRBV20-1 and TRBJ2-2, with TRBD1 as a possible D gene (6 bases). CDR3 protein: CSDRPTGPGELFF. In DNA form, the CDR3 reads TGCAGTGATAGACCGACAGGCCCCGGGGAGCTGTTTTTT.